The sequence of this T cell receptor (beta chain) was determined in a study of early stage breast cancer tumors. Findings of the study overall: Tumors had 2 to 3-fold higher T cell density and higher clonality than adjacent normal breast tissue.

CDR3 size: 15 residues. CDR1 and CDR2 from the germline V gene are SGHTA and FQGNSA. J gave up 2 bases and V 6 bases, and 6 bases lay outside the gene matches. Blood replicates held 0.5 ug DNA, tumor or normal breast roughly 1.5 ug, two each. Produced via immunoSEQ multiplex PCR; TCRdb's table is partial and in-frame only. This sample has roughly 53,000 clones, with about 90% found just once. Worth noting for this clone: Its antigen is not identified.

Sequencing was performed on blood. The source of this sequence is an older person with breast cancer. The V call is TRBV7-2, the J call TRBJ2-5; 10 nucleotides line up with TRBD1. CDR3 amino acids: CASRKPGQGQETQYF. CDR3 in DNA: TGTGCCAGCAGGAAACCGGGACAGGGGCAAGAGACCCAGTACTTC.